This record concerns one T cell receptor (beta chain) sequence. The data derive from a study of blood T cell repertoires in COVID-19. V was cut by 3 bases and J by 12 bases, with 18 bases left in between. The germline CDR1 and CDR2 sequences are WSHSY and SAAADI. The CDR3 loop spans 14 amino acids. Authors' data handling: Reference gene primer amplification gave nucleated cell count estimates. TCRdb's table, derived via immunoSEQ multiplex PCR, lists solely in-frame clones and lacks some. Clone size and V and J calls were adopted from that table, with D and trimming inferred from the DNA. The top ten clones hold 10% to 15% of a sample with around 300,000 clones, over 75% of them seen once.

The clonotype comes from a human donor in a cohort sampled during active COVID-19. This chain joins TRBV10-2 and TRBJ2-1; TRBD1 might be the D (6 bases). Sequenced input: peripheral blood. CDR3 protein: CASSDSGQLTGQFF. In nucleotides, the CDR3 is TGCGCCAGCAGTGACTCAGGACAGTTGACGGGGCAGTTCTTC.